This TCR beta chain was sequenced during a study of blood T cells in healthy people across ages (dated by TCRdb to the mid-2010s). With regard to the full study: In model experiments, template switching captured about one uniquely barcoded TCR beta cDNA molecule for every two T cells. Using the same blood draw, the study looked at two additional independent replicas of 1 million unique cDNA reads for two donors, one aged 18 to 30 and the other aged 80 or older. To avoid experimental bias, donors of different ages were spread randomly across the sequencing lanes. To track age-related changes in TCR beta repertoire diversity, the study relied on deep sequencing normalized with unique cDNA molecular identifiers. Donors were grouped into four age groups: young (average roughly 15 years), middle-aged (39), aged (around 60) and long-lived (approximately 82).

The approximately 40 donors, aged about 6 to 100 years, were systemically healthy Caucasian individuals from Russia. Approximately 9.3 milliliters of peripheral blood were collected from each donor into EDTA-treated Vacutainer tubes. Ficoll-Paque density-gradient centrifugation was used to isolate PBMCs, with at least 6.5 million per sample. Total RNA, at least 5.5 micrograms per sample, was extracted from PBMCs with Trizol reagent. For every donor, an aliquot of PBMCs went through flow cytometry to measure the percentages of naive CD45RAhigh/CD27high T cells. Comment on this clonotype: The antigen it recognizes is unknown. Base qualities were left out, and no much larger clone turns up one base away.

Its CDR3 holds 15 amino acids, cysteine through phenylalanine. The only DNA kept is the CDR3, 45 bases in frame from the first base. CDR1 and CDR2, looked up from the germline V gene, are KGHSH and LQKENI. Between the V and J ends, shortened by 2 bases and 0 bases respectively, the junction contains 8 bases. To prepare the library, 5' RACE was applied. The sequencer listed for this sample is Illumina HiSeq 2500. A second PCR of roughly 6 to 11 cycles was run with a J-beta primer mix and a sample-barcoded 5' primer. Each TCR beta cDNA molecule received a unique molecular identifier from a template-switch 5' adaptor carrying 12 random nucleotides. Each sample yielded at least 2.5 million CDR3-containing paired-end reads. All of the RNA was converted into first-strand cDNA using the Mint cDNA synthesis kit, with a TRBC-specific oligonucleotide serving as the primer. Following uracil-DNA glycosylase treatment, a first 18-cycle PCR with universal primers M1SS and BC2_uni_R was performed on all cDNA. From the authors' description of their analysis: For normalization, 1 million high-quality reads were randomly selected from each sample, with every read carrying a distinct molecular identifier. Instead of being binned into consensus sequences, reads with shared molecular identifiers were discarded. MiTCR, run with a Q25 quality threshold and the strictest error-elimination algorithm, handled CDR3 identification, clonotype clustering and error correction. A nonparametric unseen species model with Euler transformation was used to estimate a lower bound on total TCR beta diversity. Using fastp at Q25 and MiXCR, TCRdb reprocessed the public reads and kept productive beta chains. Merged by CDR3 protein, the rows form single entries marked with the most common genes and DNA. The V and J calls were not made by the authors but by TCRdb's processing. This sample has around 1,100,000 distinct CDR3 sequences in its table, and 30% to 40% of those were observed once. The ten largest make up 10% to 15% of the sample.

Study-wide conclusions, independent of this receptor: A strong correlation was found between observed TCR beta diversity and the percentage of naive T cells measured by flow cytometry. Compared with the aged group, the long-lived group had more naive CD4+ T cells, fewer expanded clones and increased TCR diversity, a pattern suggesting age selection. Donor CMV infection status was unknown, potentially confounding age-related changes in expanded clonotypes. Estimates of total diversity based on one million sequenced T cells were considered lower bounds and underestimates. Observed TCR beta diversity per million T cells fell roughly linearly with age, and a significant reduction was already apparent by age roughly 40. Conclusive comparison of naive and antigen-experienced compartments was prevented by the profiling of bulk unsorted PBMCs.

The chain is assembled from TRBV18 and TRBJ2-1; no D gene call is confident. The sequence was collected from a man between 18 and 29 years old in good health. Sequencing was carried out using blood. The nucleotide sequence reads as follows: TGTGCCAGCTCACCAAGCGTGAGCTCCTACAATGAGCAGTTCTTC. Protein translation: CASSPSVSSYNEQFF.